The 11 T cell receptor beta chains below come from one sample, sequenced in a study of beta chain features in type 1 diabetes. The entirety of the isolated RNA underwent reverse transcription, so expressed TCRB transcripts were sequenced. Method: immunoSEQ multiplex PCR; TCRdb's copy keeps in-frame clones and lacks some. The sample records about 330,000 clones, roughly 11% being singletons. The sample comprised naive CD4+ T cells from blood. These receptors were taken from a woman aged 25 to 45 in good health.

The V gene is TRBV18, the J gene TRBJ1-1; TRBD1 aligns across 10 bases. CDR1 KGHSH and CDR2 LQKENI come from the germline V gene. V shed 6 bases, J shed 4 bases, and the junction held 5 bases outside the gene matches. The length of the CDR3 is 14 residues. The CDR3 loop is CASSPGQGTTEAFF. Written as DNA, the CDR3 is TGTGCCAGCTCTCCGGGACAGGGGACCACTGAAGCTTTCTTT.

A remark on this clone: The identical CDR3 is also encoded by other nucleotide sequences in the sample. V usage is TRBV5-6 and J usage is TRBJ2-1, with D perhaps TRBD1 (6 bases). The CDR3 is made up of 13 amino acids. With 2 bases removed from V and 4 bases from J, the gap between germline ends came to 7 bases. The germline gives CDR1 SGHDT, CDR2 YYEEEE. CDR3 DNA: TGTGCCAGCAGCTTAGACAGGTACAATGAGCAGTTCTTC. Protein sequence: CASSLDRYNEQFF. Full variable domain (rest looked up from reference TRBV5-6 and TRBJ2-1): DAGVTQSPTHLIKTRGQQVTLRCSPKSGHDTVSWYQQALGQGPQFIFQYYEEEERQRGNFPDRFSGHQFPNYSSELNVNALLLGDSALYLCASSLDRYNEQFFGPGTRLTVL.

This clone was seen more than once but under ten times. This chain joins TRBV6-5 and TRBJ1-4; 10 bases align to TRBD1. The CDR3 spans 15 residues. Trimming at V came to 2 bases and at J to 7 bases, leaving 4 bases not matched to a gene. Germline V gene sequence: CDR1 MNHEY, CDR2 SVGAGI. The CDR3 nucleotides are TGTGCCAGCAGTTACACGGGACAGGGGATTGAAAAACTGTTTTTT. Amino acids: CASSYTGQGIEKLFF.

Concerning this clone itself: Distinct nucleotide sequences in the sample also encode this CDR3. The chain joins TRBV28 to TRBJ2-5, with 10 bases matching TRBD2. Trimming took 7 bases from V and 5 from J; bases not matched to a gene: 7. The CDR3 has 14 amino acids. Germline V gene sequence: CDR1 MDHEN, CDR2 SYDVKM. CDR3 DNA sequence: TGTGCCAGCACTCCCAGCGGGAGGGGCGAGACCCAGTACTTC. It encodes CASTPSGRGETQYF.

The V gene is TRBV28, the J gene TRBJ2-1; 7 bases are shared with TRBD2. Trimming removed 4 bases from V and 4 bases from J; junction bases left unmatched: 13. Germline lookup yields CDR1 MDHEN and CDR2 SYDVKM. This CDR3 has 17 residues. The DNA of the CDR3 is TGTGCCAGCAGTTCTAGCGCCCGGGGGGTAATATACAATGAGCAGTTCTTC. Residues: CASSSSARGVIYNEQFF.

The CDR3 loop reads CSVAPLRNTEAFF. The CDR3 nucleotides read TGCAGCGTTGCCCCCCTTAGGAACACTGAAGCTTTCTTT. The chain joins TRBV29-1 to TRBJ1-1; D not certain. The germline V and J ends were trimmed by 4 bases and 1 base, with 10 bases remaining between them. Germline values: CDR1 SQVTM, CDR2 ANQGSEA. This CDR3 is 13 amino acids long. Filled out from reference TRBV29-1 and TRBJ1-1, the complete variable domain reads SAVISQKPSRDICQRGTSLTIQCQVDSQVTMMFWYRQQPGQSLTLIATANQGSEATYESGFVIDKFPISRPNLTFSTLTVSNMSPEDSSIYLCSVAPLRNTEAFFGQGTRLTVV.

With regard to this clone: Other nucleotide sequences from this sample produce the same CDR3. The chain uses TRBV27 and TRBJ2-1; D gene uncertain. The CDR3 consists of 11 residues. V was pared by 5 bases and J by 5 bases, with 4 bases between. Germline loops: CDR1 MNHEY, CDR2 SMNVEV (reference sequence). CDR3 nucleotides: TGTGCCAGCAGTCTTAACAATGAGCAGTTCTTC. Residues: CASSLNNEQFF.

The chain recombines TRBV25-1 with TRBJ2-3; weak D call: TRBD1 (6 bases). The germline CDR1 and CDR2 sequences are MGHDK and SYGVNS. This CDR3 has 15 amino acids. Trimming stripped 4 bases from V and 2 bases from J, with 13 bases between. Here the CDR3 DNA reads TGTGCCAGCAGTGCCTGGACAGATGTCACAGATACGCAGTATTTT. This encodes CASSAWTDVTDTQYF.

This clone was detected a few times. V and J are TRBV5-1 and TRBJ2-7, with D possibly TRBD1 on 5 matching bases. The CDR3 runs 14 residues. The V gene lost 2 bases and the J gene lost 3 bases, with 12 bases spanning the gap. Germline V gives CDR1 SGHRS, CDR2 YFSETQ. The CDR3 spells CASSLDREFYEQYF. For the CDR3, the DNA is TGCGCCAGCAGCTTAGACAGAGAATTCTACGAGCAGTACTTC.

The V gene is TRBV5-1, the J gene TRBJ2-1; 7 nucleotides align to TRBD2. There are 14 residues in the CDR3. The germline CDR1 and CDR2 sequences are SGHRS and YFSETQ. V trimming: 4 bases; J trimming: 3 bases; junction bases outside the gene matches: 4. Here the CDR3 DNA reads TGCGCCAGCAGCGGCGGGAGAATCTACAATGAGCAGTTCTTC. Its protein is CASSGGRIYNEQFF.

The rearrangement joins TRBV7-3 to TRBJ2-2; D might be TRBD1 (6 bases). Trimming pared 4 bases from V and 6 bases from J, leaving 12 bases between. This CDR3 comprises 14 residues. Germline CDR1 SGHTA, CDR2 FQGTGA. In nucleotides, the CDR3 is TGTGCCAGCAGCTCCCGCCAGGGGTCCGGGGAGCTGTTTTTT. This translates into CASSSRQGSGELFF. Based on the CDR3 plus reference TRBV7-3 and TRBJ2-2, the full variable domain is GAGVSQTPSNKVTEKGKYVELRCDPISGHTALYWYRQSLGQGPEFLIYFQGTGAADDSGLPNDRFFAVRPEGSVSTLKIQRTERGDSAVYLCASSSRQGSGELFFGEGSRLTVL.